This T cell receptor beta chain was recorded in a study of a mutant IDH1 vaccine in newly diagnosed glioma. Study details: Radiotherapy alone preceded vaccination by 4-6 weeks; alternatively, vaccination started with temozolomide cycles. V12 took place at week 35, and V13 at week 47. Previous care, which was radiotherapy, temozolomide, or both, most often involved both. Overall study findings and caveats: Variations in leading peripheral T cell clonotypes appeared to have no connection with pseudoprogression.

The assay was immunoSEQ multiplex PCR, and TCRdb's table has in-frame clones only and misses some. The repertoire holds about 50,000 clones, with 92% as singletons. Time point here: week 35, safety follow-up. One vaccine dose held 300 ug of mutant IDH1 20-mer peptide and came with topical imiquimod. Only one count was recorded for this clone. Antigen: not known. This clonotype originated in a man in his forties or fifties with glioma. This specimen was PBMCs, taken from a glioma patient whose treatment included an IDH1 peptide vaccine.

The CDR3 region is CASSQEVAGAGYEQYF. The CDR3 DNA follows: TGCGCCAGCAGCCAAGAGGTAGCGGGTGCCGGATACGAGCAGTACTTC. The chain links TRBV4-1 to TRBJ2-7, with 7 nucleotides matching TRBD2. Germline CDR1 MGHRA, CDR2 YSYEKL. This CDR3 has 16 residues. The junction had 9 bases not matched to a gene; V was cut back by 0 bases and J by 4 bases.